Following are 28 T cell receptor beta chains from one sample sequenced in a study of T cells in Graves' hyperthyroidism and ophthalmopathy. Amplified regions were TCR beta CDR3 sequences from RNA transcripts. TCR CDR3 regions were first amplified by RT-PCR with HTBI primers. TCRdb redid the calling of the multiplex PCR reads with MiXCR, one entry per CDR3 protein. The data contain around 300,000 distinct CDR3 sequences, roughly 22% of them singletons. Sequencing was performed on blood. The receptors shown here come from a man aged 30-40 years with Graves' ophthalmopathy.

There are many counts of this clonotype. The chain employs TRBV20-1 and TRBJ2-5; possibly TRBD1 for D (6 bases). V shed 0 bases and J shed 4 bases, with 12 bases lying between them. Germline V CDR1 and CDR2: DFQATT, SNEGSKA (reference sequence). CDR3 length equals 14 residues. CDR3 region: CSARDPGHRETQYF. CDR3 in DNA: TGCAGTGCTAGAGACCCGGGACACCGAGAGACCCAGTACTTC.

J is TRBJ2-1 and V is TRBV3-1; D might be TRBD2 (6 bases). Trimming shortened V by 4 bases and J by 0 bases, and 13 bases separated the two germline ends. CDR1 and CDR2 from the germline V gene are LGHDT and YNNKEL (reference sequence). The CDR3 covers 16 residues. The CDR3 DNA reads as TGTGCCAGCAGCCCGACTAGGTTCGGCTCCTACAATGAGCAGTTCTTC. As protein: CASSPTRFGSYNEQFF.

The chain employs TRBV19 and TRBJ2-1; no clear D. Trimming took off 6 bases at V and 0 bases at J, with 12 bases between the two ends. This CDR3 spans 15 amino acids. From germline, CDR1 is LNHDA and CDR2 SQIVND (reference sequence). CDR3 protein: CASSRTRSSYNEQFF. In nucleotides, the CDR3 is TGTGCCAGTAGCCGAACACGGAGCTCCTACAATGAGCAGTTCTTC.

This chain connects TRBV14 to TRBJ2-7; 14 bases are a match to TRBD2. There are 17 residues in the CDR3. Germline CDR1 and CDR2: SGHDN and FVKESK. The junction had 8 bases not matched to a gene; V was cut back by 4 bases and J by 3 bases. The DNA for the CDR3 is TGTGCCAGCAGCCCGAGGGGACTAGCGGGAGTTCGCTACGAGCAGTACTTC. This encodes CASSPRGLAGVRYEQYF.

This clonotype was seen at least ten times. The CDR3 sequence is CASSRYRGGSNEQYF. CDR3 sequence (DNA): TGCGCCAGCAGCCGTTACAGGGGAGGGAGCAACGAGCAGTACTTC. The gene calls are TRBV5-1 and TRBJ2-7; the D gene could be TRBD1 or TRBD2 (7 bases each). V was shortened by 4 bases and J by 5 bases, with 19 bases between the two germline ends. CDR3 length equals 15 residues. In germline, CDR1 is SGHRS, CDR2 YFSETQ.

This clonotype was picked up many times. CDR3 sequence reads: CASTGGSGSGEQYF. The CDR3, as DNA: TGTGCCAGCACTGGGGGGAGCGGGAGTGGTGAGCAGTACTTC. The V and J genes are TRBV12-3 or TRBV12-4 and TRBJ2-7; 8 bases map to TRBD2. Germline trimming cut 7 bases from V and 7 bases from J; bases unmatched to any gene: 12. CDR3 size: 14 residues.

This clonotype came up a few times. The gene calls are TRBV10-1 and TRBJ2-1, with D possibly matching TRBD2 (5 bases). Trimming took 6 bases from V and 8 from J, leaving 23 bases between them. Germline V gives CDR1 WNHNN, CDR2 SYGVQD (reference sequence). The CDR3 totals 16 residues. The CDR3 DNA is TGCGCCAGCAGCCCGGGGTTTGGAGCGGCCGTCTATGAGCAGTTCTTC. This sequence encodes CASSPGFGAAVYEQFF.

V is TRBV15 and J is TRBJ1-1, with D uncertain. There are 12 residues in the CDR3. Germline CDR1 and CDR2: LNHNV and YYDKDF (reference sequence). The V and J ends lost 0 bases and 5 bases respectively, with 4 bases between them. The CDR3 DNA sequence: TGTGCCACCAGCAGAGATCGAACTGAAGCTTTCTTT. It is translated as CATSRDRTEAFF. Using reference TRBV15 and TRBJ1-1 for the parts outside the CDR3, the full variable domain is DAMVIQNPRYQVTQFGKPVTLSCSQTLNHNVMYWYQQKSSQAPKLLFHYYDKDFNNEADTPDNFQSRRPNTSFCFLDIRSPGLGDTAMYLCATSRDRTEAFFGQGTRLTVV.

This clonotype has just a few counts. The J gene is TRBJ1-4, the V gene TRBV20-1; D is undetermined. From germline, CDR1 is DFQATT and CDR2 SNEGSKA (reference sequence). Trimming stripped 6 bases from V and 5 bases from J, with 22 bases between. CDR3 size: 16 residues. This CDR3 is CSATILPAGQNEKLFF. The CDR3 nucleotides are TGCAGTGCCACTATTCTCCCAGCCGGCCAAAATGAAAAACTGTTTTTT.

This chain links TRBV3-1 with TRBJ1-2; D is unclear. The germline CDR1 and CDR2 sequences are LGHDT and YNNKEL (reference sequence). Trimming cost V 1 base and J 6 bases, with 9 bases left between them. This CDR3 comprises 13 residues. The CDR3 DNA follows: TGTGCCAGCAGCCAAGGGGGAGGGCATGGCTACACCTTC. Protein sequence: CASSQGGGHGYTF.

This chain's CDR3 is CASSFLAGAGDTQYF. The CDR3 bases are TGTGCCAGCAGCTTCCTGGCGGGGGCCGGAGATACGCAGTATTTT. The chain combines TRBV7-9 with TRBJ2-3; a weak D match, TRBD2 (7 bases). V was clipped by 3 bases and J by 5 bases, with 15 bases between them. The CDR3 has 15 residues. Germline lookup yields CDR1 SEHNR and CDR2 FQNEAQ (reference sequence). The whole variable domain, remainder taken from reference TRBV7-9 and TRBJ2-3, is DTGVSQNPRHKITKRGQNVTFRCDPISEHNRLYWYRQTLGQGPEFLTYFQNEAQLEKSRLLSDRFSAERPKGSFSTLEIQRTEQGDSAMYLCASSFLAGAGDTQYFGPGTRLTVL.

There are a few counts of this clonotype. J is TRBJ2-5 and V is TRBV5-1; weak D call: TRBD1 (5 bases). Deletions cut 3 bases from V and 2 bases from J, with 11 bases between. Germline CDR1 SGHRS, CDR2 YFSETQ. The CDR3 runs to 14 residues. The CDR3 loop reads CASSYLDSQETQYF. The CDR3 nucleotides are TGCGCCAGCAGCTACCTAGACAGTCAAGAGACCCAGTACTTC.

This clonotype was detected many times. The rearrangement uses TRBV24-1 and TRBJ2-1; 8 positions agree with TRBD2. From germline, CDR1 is KGHDR and CDR2 SFDVKD. The CDR3 consists of 15 residues. The J segment lost 4 bases and the V segment lost 4 bases, leaving 5 bases of the junction unmatched. CDR3 in DNA: TGTGCCACCAGTGAGGATAGCGGGGAATACAATGAGCAGTTCTTC. Protein: CATSEDSGEYNEQFF.

The V and J genes are TRBV19 and TRBJ1-2, with no clear D. V was trimmed by 4 bases and J by 6 bases, leaving 15 bases between them. The CDR3 has 14 residues. Germline V gene data show CDR1 as LNHDA and CDR2 as SQIVND (reference sequence). The DNA for the CDR3 is TGTGCCAGTAGTAGAGCTAAGATGCCCAATGGCTACACCTTC. Translated: CASSRAKMPNGYTF.

Many counts were recorded for this clonotype. This rearrangement joins TRBV6-2 or TRBV6-3 to TRBJ1-1, with 11 bases that match TRBD1. The CDR3 is 14 amino acids. CDR1 and CDR2 (germline): MNHEY, SVGEGT. The V gene end was trimmed by 6 bases and the J gene end by 5 bases; junction bases not matched to a gene: 5. The CDR3 spells CASRTGTGGTEAFF. The CDR3 nucleotides are TGTGCCAGCAGAACCGGGACAGGGGGGACTGAAGCTTTCTTT.

The chain links TRBV28 to TRBJ1-5; 7 bases are a match to TRBD1. With V trimmed by 4 bases and J by 3 bases, 12 bases remained unmatched. This CDR3 is built from 17 residues. Germline loops: CDR1 MDHEN, CDR2 SYDVKM. CDR3 in amino acids: CASSSGTGVRTNQPQHF. As DNA, the CDR3 is TGTGCCAGCAGTTCCGGTACAGGGGTAAGAACCAATCAGCCCCAGCATTTT. The full variable domain, with the rest looked up from reference TRBV28 and TRBJ1-5, is DVKVTQSSRYLVKRTGEKVFLECVQDMDHENMFWYRQDPGLGLRLIYFSYDVKMKEKGDIPEGYSVSREKKERFSLILESASTNQTSMYLCASSSGTGVRTNQPQHFGDGTRLSIL.

Concerning this clonotype: This may be a read error: a much more frequent sequence differs by one nucleotide. This chain uses TRBV19 with TRBJ1-1; TRBD1 matches 11 bases. The CDR3 totals 12 residues. Germline V gene sequence: CDR1 LNHDA, CDR2 SQIVND (reference sequence). Germline trimming cut 6 bases from V and 7 bases from J; bases unmatched to any gene: 1. This CDR3 is CASSGTGGEAFF. Here the CDR3 DNA reads TGTGCCAGTAGCGGGACAGGGGGTGAAGCTTTCTTT. Full variable domain (outside the CDR3, taken from reference TRBV19 and TRBJ1-1): DGGITQSPKYLFRKEGQNVTLSCEQNLNHDAMYWYRQDPGQGLRLIYYSQIVNDFQKGDIAEGYSVSREKKESFPLTVTSAQKNPTAFYLCASSGTGGEAFFGQGTRLTVV.

This clonotype was seen many times. The chain has TRBV5-5 and TRBJ2-7; no clear D. This CDR3 is built from 12 residues. From germline, CDR1 is SGHKS and CDR2 YYEKEE (reference sequence). V was pared by 0 bases and J by 5 bases, with 6 bases between. The CDR3: CASSLVGDEQYF. For the CDR3, the DNA is TGTGCCAGCAGCTTGGTTGGTGACGAGCAGTACTTC.

This clonotype occurred many times. The chain links TRBV12-3 or TRBV12-4 to TRBJ1-1, with 7 bases lining up with TRBD1. This CDR3 region has 17 residues. V lost 5 bases, J lost 1 base, and 13 bases stayed unmatched. The CDR3 DNA is TGTGCCAGCAGTGTCTTTCGGACAGGACCTAGGAACACTGAAGCTTTCTTT. It specifies CASSVFRTGPRNTEAFF.

This rearrangement joins TRBV6-2 or TRBV6-3 to TRBJ2-1; possible D gene TRBD2, 6 bases. The CDR3 runs 16 residues. From germline, CDR1 is MNHEY and CDR2 SVGEGT. Trimming stripped 6 bases from V and 1 base from J, with 16 bases between. CDR3 protein: CASRGLSGLSYNEQFF. In DNA form, the CDR3 reads TGTGCCAGCAGGGGCCTCAGCGGGCTATCCTACAATGAGCAGTTCTTC.

This chain links TRBV28 with TRBJ2-7, with TRBD2 matching over 11 bases. The CDR3 sequence is 15 residues long. Trimming at V came to 6 bases and at J to 0 bases, leaving 4 bases not matched to a gene. Germline assignment: CDR1 MDHEN and CDR2 SYDVKM. CDR3 residues: CASRLTSGNSYEQYF. The CDR3 nucleotides read TGTGCCAGCAGACTGACTAGCGGGAACTCCTACGAGCAGTACTTC.

At least ten counts were recorded for this clonotype. The chain recombines TRBV7-2 with TRBJ2-5, with a weak D call TRBD2 (6 bases). The CDR3 totals 19 residues. Trimming removed 1 base at V and 5 bases at J, with 26 bases between. Germline assignment: CDR1 SGHTA and CDR2 FQGNSA. CDR3 bases: TGTGCCAGCAGCTTAGTGGGGGGACGTATCCTGGCCGGAAAGGAGACCCAGTACTTC. As protein: CASSLVGGRILAGKETQYF.

Remarks on this clonotype: Given a much more abundant clone one base away, this may be a read error. The rearrangement links TRBV28 to TRBJ1-2, with D uncertain. This CDR3 is 14 amino acids long. CDR1 MDHEN and CDR2 SYDVKM come from the germline V gene. The CDR3 here is CTSSLGFEGYGYTF. The CDR3 DNA reads as TGTACCAGCAGTTTGGGCTTCGAAGGGTATGGCTACACCTTC.

V gene TRBV7-2 combines with J gene TRBJ2-4; tentative D call: TRBD2 (6 bases). The V end lost 5 bases, the J end lost 2 bases, and 16 bases lay between the germline ends. The CDR3 contains 16 residues. Germline CDR1 is SGHTA and CDR2 is FQGNSA. The chain's CDR3 is CASSRTGGASKNIQYF. The CDR3 nucleotides are TGTGCCAGCAGCAGAACTGGCGGGGCCTCCAAAAACATTCAGTACTTC.

This clonotype was detected only a few times. The V gene is TRBV5-8, the J gene TRBJ2-5, with 8 positions matching TRBD2. CDR1 SGHTS and CDR2 YDEGEE come from the germline V gene. V gave up 9 bases and J gave up 1 base; unmatched junction bases: 11. CDR3 length equals 15 residues. In DNA, the CDR3 is TGTGCCACGTCGGGAGGGAGAGGGGTCCAAGAGACCCAGTACTTC. Protein: CATSGGRGVQETQYF.

This clonotype has more than one count but fewer than ten. This chain connects TRBV6-2 or TRBV6-3 to TRBJ1-6, with D hard to call. With 5 bases removed from V and 10 bases from J, the gap between germline ends came to 15 bases. CDR3 size: 14 residues. The germline CDR1 and CDR2 sequences are MNHEY and SVGEGT. CDR3 sequence: CASSPWAGGSPLHF. The CDR3, as DNA: TGTGCCAGCAGTCCTTGGGCCGGCGGGTCACCCCTCCACTTT.

In this sample, this clonotype turned up a few times. V usage is TRBV7-8 and J usage is TRBJ1-5; 9 nucleotides align to TRBD1. CDR1 and CDR2 from the germline V gene are SGHVS and FQNEAQ. The CDR3 spans 14 residues. With V trimmed by 6 bases and J by 4 bases, 4 bases remained unmatched. The CDR3 is CASSRDRENQPQHF. The CDR3 DNA reads as TGTGCCAGCAGTAGGGACAGGGAGAATCAGCCCCAGCATTTT.

This clonotype was counted many times. The chain carries TRBV11-2 and TRBJ2-1; TRBD2 might be the D (5 bases). V gave up 8 bases and J gave up 4 bases, with 12 bases separating them. The CDR3 has 13 residues. CDR1 SGHAT and CDR2 FQNNGV come from the germline V gene. Here the CDR3 DNA reads TGTGCCAGCTCACGGACGGGGTACAATGAGCAGTTCTTC. It encodes CASSRTGYNEQFF.